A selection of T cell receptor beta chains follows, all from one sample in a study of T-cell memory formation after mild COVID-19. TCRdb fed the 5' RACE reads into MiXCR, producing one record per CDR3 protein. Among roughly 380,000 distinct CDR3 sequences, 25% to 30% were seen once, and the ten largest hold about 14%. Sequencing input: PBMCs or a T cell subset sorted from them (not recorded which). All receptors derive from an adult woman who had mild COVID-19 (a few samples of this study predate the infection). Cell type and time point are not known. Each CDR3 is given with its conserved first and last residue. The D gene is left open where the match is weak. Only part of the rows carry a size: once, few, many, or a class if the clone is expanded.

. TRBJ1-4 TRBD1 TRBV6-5 TGTGCCAGCAGCCTCGGACAGGGCGAAAAACTGTTTTTT CASSLGQGEKLFF
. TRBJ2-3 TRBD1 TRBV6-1 TGTGCCAGCAGAAAGACAGGGGGACCAGATACGCAGTATTTT CASRKTGGPDTQYF
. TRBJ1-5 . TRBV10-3 TGTGCCATCAGTGAGGGGCCAGCTCATAGCAATCAGCCCCAGCATTTT CAISEGPAHSNQPQHF
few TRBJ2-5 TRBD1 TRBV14 TGTGCCAGCTCACTTACTGGACAGGGAGAGACCCAGTACTTC CASSLTGQGETQYF
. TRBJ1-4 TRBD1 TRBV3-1 TGTGCCAGCAGCCAAGTACTAGGACAGGGGACCGAAAAACTGTTTTTT CASSQVLGQGTEKLFF
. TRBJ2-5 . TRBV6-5 TGTGCCAGCAGTTACGGGCTAGCAGAGACCCAGTACTTC CASSYGLAETQYF
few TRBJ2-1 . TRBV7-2 TGTGCCAGCAGCTTAGGGGGGAGCAATGAGCAGTTCTTC CASSLGGSNEQFF
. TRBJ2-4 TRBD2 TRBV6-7 TGTGCCAGCAGTTCCAGGCGGACTGGGCGGGGGGCCCAGATTCAGTACTTC CASSSRRTGRGAQIQYF
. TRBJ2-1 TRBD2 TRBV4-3 TGCGCCAGCAGCCAGGCGTCTCTTAGCGGGAGGGCCCGGTTCTACAATGAGCAGTTCTTC CASSQASLSGRARFYNEQFF
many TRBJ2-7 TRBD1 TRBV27 TGTGCCAGCAGTTTAGGACAGGGCACCGAGCAGTACTTC CASSLGQGTEQYF
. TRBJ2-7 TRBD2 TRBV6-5 TGTGCCAGCAGTACAGGGACTAGCGGCGAGCAGTACTTC CASSTGTSGEQYF
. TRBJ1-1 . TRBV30 TGTGCCTCAAACCGTCTGAACACTGAAGCTTTCTTT CASNRLNTEAFF
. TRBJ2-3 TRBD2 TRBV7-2 TGTGCCAGCACCACGGGAGGGAGAGTAGATACGCAGTATTTT CASTTGGRVDTQYF
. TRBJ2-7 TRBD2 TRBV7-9 TGTGCCAGCAGCTTATGGCTAGCGGGAGCCTCCTACGAGCAGTACTTC CASSLWLAGASYEQYF
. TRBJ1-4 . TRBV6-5 TGTGCCAGCAGTTACGATTCAGGGAGGGAAAAACTGTTTTTT CASSYDSGREKLFF
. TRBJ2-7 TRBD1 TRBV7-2 TGTGCCAGCAGCTTAGGGGCCGGGACAGGCTACGAGCAGTACTTC CASSLGAGTGYEQYF
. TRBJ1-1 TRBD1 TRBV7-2 TGTGCCAGCAGCTTCGCCGGGACAGGGGACACTGAAGCTTTCTTT CASSFAGTGDTEAFF
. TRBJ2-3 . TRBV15 TGTGCCACCAGCAGAGATGCCCTGCCCACAGATACGCAGTATTTT CATSRDALPTDTQYF
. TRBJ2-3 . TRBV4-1 TGCGCCAGCAGCCACACACTGAGAGATACGCAGTATTTT CASSHTLRDTQYF
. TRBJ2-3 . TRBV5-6 TGTGCCAGCAGCATCGGACTTAATACGCAGTATTTT CASSIGLNTQYF
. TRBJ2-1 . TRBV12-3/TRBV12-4 TGTGCCAGCAGTTTAGGATCGGTAGCGCCTCACAATGAGCAGTTCTTC CASSLGSVAPHNEQFF
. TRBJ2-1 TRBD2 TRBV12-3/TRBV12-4 TGTGCCAGCAGTGCGATAGCGGGTTCCTACAATGAGCAGTTCTTC CASSAIAGSYNEQFF
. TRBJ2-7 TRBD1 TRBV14 TGTGCCAGCAGCCAAGGGGGACAGGGCCCCTACGAGCAGTACTTC CASSQGGQGPYEQYF
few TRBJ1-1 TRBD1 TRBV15 TGTGCCACCAGCCCGGACAGGGGGAACACTGAAGCTTTCTTT CATSPDRGNTEAFF
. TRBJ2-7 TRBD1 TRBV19 TGTGCCAGTAGTATCTCTTCCGGGACAGGGTTCTACGAGCAGTACTTC CASSISSGTGFYEQYF
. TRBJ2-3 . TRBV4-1 TGCGCCAGCAGCCAGGTCCTCTTCACAGATACGCAGTATTTT CASSQVLFTDTQYF
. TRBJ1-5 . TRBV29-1 TGCAGCGTTGGGGGCGGGGGGCGAGACAATCAGCCCCAGCATTTT CSVGGGGRDNQPQHF
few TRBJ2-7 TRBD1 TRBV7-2 TGTGCCAGCAGCCTAGTCCAGGGGGCAGGGGGCGAGCAGTACTTC CASSLVQGAGGEQYF
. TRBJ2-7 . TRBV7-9 TGTGCCAGCAGCTTGACAGGTGGTGTTGAGCAGTACTTC CASSLTGGVEQYF
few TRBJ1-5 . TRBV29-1 TGCAGCGTTGAATCAGATGGTCCAGCCCAGCATTTT CSVESDGPAQHF
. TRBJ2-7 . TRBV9 TGTGCCAGCGCCCCCGGTCCAGCGGAGAGTTACGAGCAGTACTTC CASAPGPAESYEQYF
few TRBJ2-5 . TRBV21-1 TGTGCCAGCAGTCGGCACAGGGGTACGGGAGAGACCCAGTACTTC CASSRHRGTGETQYF
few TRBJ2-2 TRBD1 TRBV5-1 TGCGCCAGCAGTGTGGGACAGATCAACACCGGGGAGCTGTTTTTT CASSVGQINTGELFF
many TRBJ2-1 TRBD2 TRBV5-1 TGCGCCAGCAGCTCCCCTAAAAGGCCGGGACTAGCGTGGAATGAGCAGTTCTTC CASSSPKRPGLAWNEQFF
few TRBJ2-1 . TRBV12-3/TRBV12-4 TGTGCCAGTACAATCGGAGGCTCCCTCGATGAGCAGTTCTTC CASTIGGSLDEQFF
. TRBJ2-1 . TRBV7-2 TGTTCCGGGGGGCGTATCAATGAGCAGTTCTTC CSGGRINEQFF
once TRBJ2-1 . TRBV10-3 TGTGCCATCAGTGGCCCGGGGAGCTCCTACAATGAGCAGTTCTTC CAISGPGSSYNEQFF
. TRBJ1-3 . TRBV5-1 TGCGCCAGCAGCTTGGACGGACGGTACTCTGGAAACACCATATATTTT CASSLDGRYSGNTIYF
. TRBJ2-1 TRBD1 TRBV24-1 TGTGCCACCAGCCCGGGACAGGGGGCACCTGAGCAGTTCTTC CATSPGQGAPEQFF
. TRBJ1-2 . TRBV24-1 TGTGCCACAGGAGACGGGGACTATGGCTACACCTTC CATGDGDYGYTF
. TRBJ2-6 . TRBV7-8 TGTGCCAGCAGCTTAGTGTTGGGGTCTGGGGCCAACGTCCTGACTTTC CASSLVLGSGANVLTF
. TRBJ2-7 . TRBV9 TGTGCCAGCAGCGTGTATGTCTCCGGAAACTCCTACGAGCAGTACTTC CASSVYVSGNSYEQYF
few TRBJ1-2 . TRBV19 TGTGCCAGTAGTATTGGGACCACTAGTGGCTACACCTTC CASSIGTTSGYTF
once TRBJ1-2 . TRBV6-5 TGTGCCAGCAGTTACGCGGGGGTACTTAATGGCTACACCTTC CASSYAGVLNGYTF
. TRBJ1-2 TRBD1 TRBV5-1 TGCGCCAGCAGCGGGACAGCTAACGCCGATGGCTACACCTTC CASSGTANADGYTF
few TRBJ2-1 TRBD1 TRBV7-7 TGTGCCAGCAGCCGAAGTGGACAGGCTTCCTACAATGAGCAGTTCTTC CASSRSGQASYNEQFF
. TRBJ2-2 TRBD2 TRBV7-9 TGTGCCAGCAGGATGCAGGGAGGGAGGAACACCGGGGAGCTGTTTTTT CASRMQGGRNTGELFF
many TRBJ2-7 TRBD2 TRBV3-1 TGTGCCAGCAGCCAAGCGGGGGGAACCTACGAGCAGTACTTC CASSQAGGTYEQYF
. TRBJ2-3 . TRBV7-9 TGTGCCAGCAGCTCCGATCCGATAGATACGCAGTATTTT CASSSDPIDTQYF
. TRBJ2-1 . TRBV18 TGTGCCAGCTCCCAGACTCCTTCCTACAATGAGCAGTTCTTC CASSQTPSYNEQFF
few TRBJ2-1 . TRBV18 TGTGCCAGCTCGGAAGCGAGTAGCGGCTACAATGAGCAGTTCTTC CASSEASSGYNEQFF
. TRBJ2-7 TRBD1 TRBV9 TGTGCCAGCAGCGCGGACCGGGACAGGGGCTACGAGCAGTACTTC CASSADRDRGYEQYF
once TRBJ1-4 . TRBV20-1 TGCAGTGCTAGTTCTGTGGGGGGGAGCACTAATGAAAAACTGTTTTTT CSASSVGGSTNEKLFF